The TCR beta chain under discussion was sequenced for a study of T cell repertoires in cytomegalovirus infection. Across the study: Carrying CMV and the relevant HLA type showed in public TCR beta signatures. Study observations and caveats: Dominating the ex vivo response were HLA-C-restricted CMV-specific TCR beta clonotypes. Carriers of CMV plus the relevant HLA were identified by cumulative public TCR beta family frequency.

Each CDR3 protein is one row after TCRdb ran MiXCR on the reads. Altogether around 630,000 distinct CDR3 sequences are present, roughly 26% being singletons, with the ten largest covering less than 10%. In its sample, this clonotype was seen many times. No antigen is known for it. Trimming took off 4 bases at V and 8 bases at J, with 6 bases between the two ends. This CDR3 has 11 amino acids. Per germline, CDR1 MGHRA and CDR2 YSYEKL. J is TRBJ2-1 and V is TRBV4-1; no clear D gene. What was sequenced was CD8+ T cells from PBMCs. The sequence derives from a human donor in good health (CMV status not recorded). Some clones in this sample may be carry-over from other donors' samples. The CDR3 loop is CASSLTDEQFF. CDR3 DNA: TGCGCCAGCAGCCTGACGGATGAGCAGTTCTTC.